Each of the 2 T cell receptor beta chains below was sequenced from the same sample in a study of blood T cell repertoires in COVID-19. Generated by immunoSEQ multiplex PCR, the TCRdb table keeps only in-frame clones and is missing some. Of some 70,000 clones listed, approximately 90% are singletons. The sequencing input was PBMCs or T cells enriched from blood (not recorded which). These receptors were obtained from a woman aged 40-49 years who had recovered from COVID-19.

The chain couples TRBV5-1 to TRBJ1-1; 9 bases agree with TRBD1. CDR1 and CDR2 (germline): SGHRS, YFSETQ. V shed 4 bases, J shed 5 bases, and the junction held 9 bases outside the gene matches. The CDR3 sequence is 15 residues long. The CDR3 loop reads CASSTQGARGTEAFF. DNA of the CDR3: TGCGCCAGCAGCACACAGGGGGCGAGGGGTACTGAAGCTTTCTTT.

V gene TRBV6-4 combines with J gene TRBJ1-2; the D is unclear. Germline CDR1 MRHNA, CDR2 SNTAGT. The CDR3 has 14 residues. The V end lost 3 bases, the J end lost 8 bases, and 16 bases lay between the germline ends. The CDR3 coding sequence is TGTGCCAGCAGTGATTTCTACGGAGGAGGAGGCTACACCTTC. It translates to CASSDFYGGGGYTF.